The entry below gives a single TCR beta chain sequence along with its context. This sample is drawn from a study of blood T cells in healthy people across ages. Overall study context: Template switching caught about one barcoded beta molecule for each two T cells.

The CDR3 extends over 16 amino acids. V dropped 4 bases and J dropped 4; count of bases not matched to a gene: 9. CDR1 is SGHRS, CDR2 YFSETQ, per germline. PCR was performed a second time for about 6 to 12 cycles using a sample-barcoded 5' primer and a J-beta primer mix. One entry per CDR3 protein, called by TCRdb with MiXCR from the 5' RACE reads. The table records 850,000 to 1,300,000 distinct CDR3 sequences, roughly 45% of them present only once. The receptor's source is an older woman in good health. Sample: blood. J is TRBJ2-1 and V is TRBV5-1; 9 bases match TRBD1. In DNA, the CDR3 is TGCGCCAGCAGCCACACACCCGGGACAGGGTACAATGAGCAGTTCTTC. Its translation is CASSHTPGTGYNEQFF.